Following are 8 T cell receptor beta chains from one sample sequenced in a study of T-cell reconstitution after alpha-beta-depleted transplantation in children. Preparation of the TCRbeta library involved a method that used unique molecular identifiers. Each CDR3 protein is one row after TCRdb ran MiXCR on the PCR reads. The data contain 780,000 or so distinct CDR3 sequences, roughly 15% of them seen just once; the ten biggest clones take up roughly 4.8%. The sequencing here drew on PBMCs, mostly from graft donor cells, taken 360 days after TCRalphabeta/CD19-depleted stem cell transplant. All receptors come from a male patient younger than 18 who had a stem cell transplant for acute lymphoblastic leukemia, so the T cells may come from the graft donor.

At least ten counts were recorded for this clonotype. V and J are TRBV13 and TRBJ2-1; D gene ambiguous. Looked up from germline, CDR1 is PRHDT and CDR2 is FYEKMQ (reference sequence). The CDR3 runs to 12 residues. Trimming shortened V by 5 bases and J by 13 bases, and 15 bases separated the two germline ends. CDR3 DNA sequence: TGTGCCAGCAGCAGAAGTCTGGCGGTTCAGTTCTTC. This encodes CASSRSLAVQFF. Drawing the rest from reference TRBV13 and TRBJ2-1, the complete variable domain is AAGVIQSPRHLIKEKRETATLKCYPIPRHDTVYWYQQGPGQDPQFLISFYEKMQSDKGSIPDRFSAQQFSDYHSELNMSSLELGDSALYFCASSRSLAVQFFGPGTRLTVL.

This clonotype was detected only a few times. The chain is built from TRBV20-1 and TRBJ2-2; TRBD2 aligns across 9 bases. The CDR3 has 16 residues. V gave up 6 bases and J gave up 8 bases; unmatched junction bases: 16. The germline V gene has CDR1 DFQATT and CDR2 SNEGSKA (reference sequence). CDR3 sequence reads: CSAVAGASTLGGELFF. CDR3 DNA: TGCAGTGCAGTAGCGGGAGCGTCTACCTTGGGTGGGGAGCTGTTTTTT.

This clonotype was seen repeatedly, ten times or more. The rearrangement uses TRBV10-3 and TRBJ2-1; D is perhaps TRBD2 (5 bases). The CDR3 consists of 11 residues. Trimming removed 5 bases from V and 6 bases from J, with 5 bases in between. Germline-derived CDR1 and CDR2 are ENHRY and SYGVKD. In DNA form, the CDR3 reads TGTGCCATCAGTCGGGGCAATGAGCAGTTCTTC. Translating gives CAISRGNEQFF.

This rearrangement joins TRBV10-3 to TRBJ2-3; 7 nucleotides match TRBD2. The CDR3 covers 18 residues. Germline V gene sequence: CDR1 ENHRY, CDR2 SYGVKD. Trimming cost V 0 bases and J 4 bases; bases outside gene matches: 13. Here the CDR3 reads CAISESPGEGRISDTQYF. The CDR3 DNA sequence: TGTGCCATCAGTGAGTCGCCCGGGGAGGGTCGAATCTCAGATACGCAGTATTTT.

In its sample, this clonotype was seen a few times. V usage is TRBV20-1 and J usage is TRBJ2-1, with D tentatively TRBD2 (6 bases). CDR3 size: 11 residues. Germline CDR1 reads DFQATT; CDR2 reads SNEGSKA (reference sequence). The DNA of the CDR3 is TGCAGGACGGGACTGTACAATGAGCAGTTCTTC. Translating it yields CRTGLYNEQFF.

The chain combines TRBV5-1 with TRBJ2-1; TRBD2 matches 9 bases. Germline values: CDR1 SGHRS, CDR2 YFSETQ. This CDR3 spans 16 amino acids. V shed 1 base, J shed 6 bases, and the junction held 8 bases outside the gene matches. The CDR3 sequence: CASSLLSGSVGNEQFF. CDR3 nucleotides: TGCGCCAGCAGCTTGCTTAGCGGGAGTGTAGGCAATGAGCAGTTCTTC.

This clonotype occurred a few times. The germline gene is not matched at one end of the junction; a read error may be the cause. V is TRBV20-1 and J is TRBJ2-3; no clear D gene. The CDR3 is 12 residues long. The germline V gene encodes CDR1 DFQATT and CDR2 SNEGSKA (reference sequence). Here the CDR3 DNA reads TGCAGTGCTAGAGGTGCCGGCAACATCTTCCCCTTT. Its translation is CSARGAGNIFPF.

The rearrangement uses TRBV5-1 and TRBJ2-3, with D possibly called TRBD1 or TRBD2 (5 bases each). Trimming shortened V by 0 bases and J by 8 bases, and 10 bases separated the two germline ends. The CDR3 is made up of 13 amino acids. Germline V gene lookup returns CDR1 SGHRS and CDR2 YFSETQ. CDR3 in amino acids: CASSLEWGTTQYF. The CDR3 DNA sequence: TGCGCCAGCAGCTTGGAGTGGGGGACTACGCAGTATTTT. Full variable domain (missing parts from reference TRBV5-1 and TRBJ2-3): KAGVTQTPRYLIKTRGQQVTLSCSPISGHRSVSWYQQTPGQGLQFLFEYFSETQRNKGNFPGRFSGRQFSNSRSEMNVSTLELGDSALYLCASSLEWGTTQYFGPGTRLTVL.